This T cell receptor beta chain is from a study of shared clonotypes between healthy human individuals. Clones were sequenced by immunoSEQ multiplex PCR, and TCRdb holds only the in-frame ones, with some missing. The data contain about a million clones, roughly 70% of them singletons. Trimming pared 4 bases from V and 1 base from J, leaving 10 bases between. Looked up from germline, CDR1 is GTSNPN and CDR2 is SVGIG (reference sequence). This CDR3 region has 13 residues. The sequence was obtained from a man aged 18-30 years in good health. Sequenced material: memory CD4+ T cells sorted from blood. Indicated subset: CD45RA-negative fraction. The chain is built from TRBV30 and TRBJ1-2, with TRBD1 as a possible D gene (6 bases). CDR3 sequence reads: CAWNFRGNYGYTF. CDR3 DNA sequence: TGTGCCTGGAACTTCAGGGGTAACTATGGCTACACCTTC.